The clone carrying this T cell receptor (beta chain) was observed many times. The antigen remains undetermined. In TCRdb, the 5' RACE reads were re-called with MiXCR into one record per CDR3 protein. The sample shows about 49,000 distinct CDR3 sequences, over 6.5% of them seen only once. Germline CDR1 and CDR2: SGHNT and YYREEE (reference sequence). V lost 2 bases, J lost 1 base, and 4 bases stayed unmatched. CDR3 size: 15 residues. These data originate in a study of T-cell memory formation after mild COVID-19. At the level of the study: Across donors, TCR clusters were largely donor specific.

Overall study findings and caveats: Several responding clones turned up in pre-infection memory, indicating that cross-reactive memory may have taken part. Of the contracting clones, CD4+ ones lay mainly in CM and EM, and CD8+ ones in EMRA. Day 15 to 85 contracting clones showed balanced CD4/CD8; later expanders leaned CD4+.

Sequencing was done on a sample of PBMCs or a T cell subset sorted from them (not recorded which). The TCR was taken from a man younger than 30 who had mild COVID-19 (a few samples of this study predate the infection). Cell type and time point are not known. The chain carries TRBV5-4 and TRBJ2-3; TRBD1 matches 7 bases. CDR3 amino acids: CASSFRGGRTDTQYF. CDR3 nucleotides: TGTGCCAGCAGCTTTAGAGGGGGCCGCACAGATACGCAGTATTTT.